The rows below give T cell receptor beta chains drawn from one sample of a study of PD-1 blockade in classical Hodgkin lymphoma. Sequencing was performed with immunoSEQ multiplex PCR; in TCRdb, only in-frame clones are kept and a portion is missing. The sample contains under 40,000 clones, about 88% of which appear only once. Material: CD4+ T cells from blood. The receptors here all came from a human donor with classical Hodgkin lymphoma. Both conserved end residues are part of each CDR3. Each record gives: V gene, D gene, clone size, J gene, CDR3 protein, CDR3 DNA. A D gene is named only where the DNA matches it firmly. Rows may omit the clone size; those that give it use once, few, many or a size class.

V gene: TRBV27; D gene: TRBD2; clone size: once; J gene: TRBJ2-1; CDR3 protein: CASTLLAGVRNEQFF; CDR3 DNA: TGTGCCAGCACTCTACTCGCGGGAGTAAGGAATGAGCAGTTCTTC
V gene: TRBV29-1; D gene: -; clone size: -; J gene: TRBJ2-3; CDR3 protein: CSVDRRGADTQYF; CDR3 DNA: TGCAGCGTAGACAGGCGAGGGGCAGATACGCAGTATTTT
V gene: TRBV14; D gene: -; clone size: once; J gene: TRBJ1-6; CDR3 protein: CASRQVDNSPLHF; CDR3 DNA: TGTGCCAGCAGACAGGTCGATAATTCACCCCTCCACTTT
V gene: TRBV2; D gene: -; clone size: once; J gene: TRBJ1-2; CDR3 protein: CASSTHRDGYTF; CDR3 DNA: TGTGCCAGCAGCACCCACAGGGATGGCTACACCTTC
V gene: TRBV5-1; D gene: TRBD1; clone size: -; J gene: TRBJ1-2; CDR3 protein: CASSPGQNYGYTF; CDR3 DNA: TGCGCCAGCAGCCCGGGACAGAACTATGGCTACACCTTC
V gene: TRBV11-2; D gene: -; clone size: -; J gene: TRBJ2-1; CDR3 protein: CASSLVLDTSSYNEQFF; CDR3 DNA: TGTGCCAGCAGCTTAGTGTTAGATACCAGCTCCTACAATGAGCAGTTCTTC
V gene: TRBV23-1; D gene: -; clone size: -; J gene: TRBJ2-2; CDR3 protein: CASSASPAGRAGELFF; CDR3 DNA: TGCGCCAGCAGTGCCTCTCCGGCGGGTAGGGCCGGGGAGCTGTTTTTT
V gene: TRBV2; D gene: -; clone size: -; J gene: TRBJ1-4; CDR3 protein: CASSDAFGSTNEKLFF; CDR3 DNA: TGTGCCAGCAGTGATGCCTTCGGATCAACTAATGAAAAACTGTTTTTT
V gene: TRBV15; D gene: -; clone size: -; J gene: TRBJ2-1; CDR3 protein: CATSRGKAGSEQFF; CDR3 DNA: TGTGCCACCAGCAGAGGAAAAGCAGGGAGTGAGCAGTTCTTC
V gene: TRBV5-1; D gene: TRBD1; clone size: once; J gene: TRBJ1-1; CDR3 protein: CASSLGTGAMNTEAFF; CDR3 DNA: TGCGCCAGCAGCTTGGGGACAGGGGCCATGAACACTGAAGCTTTCTTT
V gene: TRBV5-1; D gene: -; clone size: once; J gene: TRBJ1-3; CDR3 protein: CASSLDGVSGNTIYF; CDR3 DNA: TGCGCCAGCAGCTTGGATGGAGTCTCTGGAAACACCATATATTTT
V gene: TRBV28; D gene: -; clone size: -; J gene: TRBJ2-1; CDR3 protein: CASTPGARRHEQFF; CDR3 DNA: TGTGCCAGCACCCCAGGGGCGAGGCGTCATGAGCAGTTCTTC
V gene: TRBV5-8; D gene: -; clone size: -; J gene: TRBJ2-7; CDR3 protein: CASSFLGEQYF; CDR3 DNA: TGTGCCAGCAGCTTTCTAGGCGAGCAGTACTTC
V gene: TRBV6-5; D gene: -; clone size: -; J gene: TRBJ1-1; CDR3 protein: CASSWNSEAFF; CDR3 DNA: TGTGCCAGCAGTTGGAACAGTGAAGCTTTCTTT
V gene: TRBV28; D gene: -; clone size: -; J gene: TRBJ1-1; CDR3 protein: CASSSAGLNTEAFF; CDR3 DNA: TGTGCCAGCAGTTCCGCCGGACTGAACACTGAAGCTTTCTTT
V gene: TRBV2; D gene: -; clone size: -; J gene: TRBJ2-1; CDR3 protein: CASTPQYDEQFF; CDR3 DNA: TGTGCCAGCACCCCCCAGTATGATGAGCAGTTCTTC
V gene: TRBV7-6; D gene: -; clone size: -; J gene: TRBJ1-1; CDR3 protein: CASSLERGTEAFF; CDR3 DNA: TGTGCCAGCAGCTTAGAAAGGGGGACTGAAGCTTTCTTT
V gene: TRBV19; D gene: -; clone size: -; J gene: TRBJ1-3; CDR3 protein: CASSGLDTIYF; CDR3 DNA: TGTGCCAGTAGTGGCCTTGACACCATATATTTT
V gene: TRBV14; D gene: TRBD2; clone size: -; J gene: TRBJ2-2; CDR3 protein: CASRWSGRGTGELFF; CDR3 DNA: TGTGCCAGCAGATGGAGCGGGAGAGGGACCGGGGAGCTGTTTTTT
V gene: TRBV7-9; D gene: -; clone size: -; J gene: TRBJ1-1; CDR3 protein: CASSLEMFRAEAFF; CDR3 DNA: TGTGCCAGCAGCTTAGAGATGTTCAGGGCTGAAGCTTTCTTT
V gene: TRBV2; D gene: -; clone size: -; J gene: TRBJ1-3; CDR3 protein: CASTTEGEYPSGNTIYF; CDR3 DNA: TGTGCCAGTACGACGGAAGGCGAATATCCCTCTGGAAACACCATATATTTT
V gene: TRBV9; D gene: -; clone size: -; J gene: TRBJ2-3; CDR3 protein: CASSVAPRVGTDTQYF; CDR3 DNA: TGTGCCAGCAGCGTAGCCCCGAGGGTGGGAACAGATACGCAGTATTTT
V gene: TRBV18; D gene: -; clone size: -; J gene: TRBJ2-1; CDR3 protein: CASSPGQHNEQFF; CDR3 DNA: TGTGCCAGCTCACCGGGGCAGCACAATGAGCAGTTCTTC
V gene: TRBV6-1; D gene: -; clone size: -; J gene: TRBJ2-4; CDR3 protein: CASSEQVGKNIQYF; CDR3 DNA: TGTGCCAGCAGTGAACAGGTCGGCAAAAACATTCAGTACTTC
V gene: TRBV5-1; D gene: -; clone size: -; J gene: TRBJ2-7; CDR3 protein: CASSLDPTAGEQYF; CDR3 DNA: TGCGCCAGCAGCTTGGATCCAACGGCCGGCGAGCAGTACTTC
V gene: TRBV2; D gene: -; clone size: -; J gene: TRBJ2-6; CDR3 protein: CASSVSSGANVLTF; CDR3 DNA: TGTGCCAGCAGTGTATCCTCTGGGGCCAACGTCCTGACTTTC
V gene: TRBV6-6; D gene: TRBD1; clone size: few; J gene: TRBJ1-2; CDR3 protein: CASSGQGGSYGYTF; CDR3 DNA: TGTGCCAGCAGTGGACAGGGGGGGTCATATGGCTACACCTTC
V gene: TRBV5-3; D gene: TRBD2; clone size: -; J gene: TRBJ2-1; CDR3 protein: CARSFTLAGVGEQFF; CDR3 DNA: TGTGCCAGAAGCTTTACGCTAGCGGGAGTAGGTGAGCAGTTCTTC
V gene: TRBV9; D gene: TRBD2; clone size: -; J gene: TRBJ2-1; CDR3 protein: CASSVGTSGFGEQFF; CDR3 DNA: TGTGCCAGCAGCGTAGGAACTAGCGGGTTCGGTGAGCAGTTCTTC
V gene: TRBV19; D gene: -; clone size: -; J gene: TRBJ2-1; CDR3 protein: CASAPGGGSSYNEQFF; CDR3 DNA: TGTGCCAGCGCCCCCGGCGGGGGCAGCTCCTACAATGAGCAGTTCTTC
V gene: TRBV28; D gene: -; clone size: -; J gene: TRBJ2-1; CDR3 protein: CASRTGGRYNEQFF; CDR3 DNA: TGTGCCAGCAGGACTGGGGGGAGGTACAATGAGCAGTTCTTC
V gene: TRBV5-6; D gene: -; clone size: -; J gene: TRBJ1-5; CDR3 protein: CASSLWGSQPQHF; CDR3 DNA: TGTGCCAGCAGCTTGTGGGGGAGTCAGCCCCAGCATTTT
V gene: TRBV5-4; D gene: TRBD2; clone size: -; J gene: TRBJ2-3; CDR3 protein: CASSRGLAGSTDTQYF; CDR3 DNA: TGTGCCAGCAGCCGGGGACTAGCGGGATCGACAGATACGCAGTATTTT
V gene: TRBV6-1; D gene: TRBD2; clone size: -; J gene: TRBJ2-7; CDR3 protein: CASTSGSSYEQYF; CDR3 DNA: TGTGCCAGTACTAGCGGGTCCTCCTACGAGCAGTACTTC
V gene: TRBV7-2; D gene: -; clone size: -; J gene: TRBJ2-6; CDR3 protein: CASSWGSSGANVLTF; CDR3 DNA: TGTGCCAGCAGCTGGGGTAGCAGTGGGGCCAACGTCCTGACTTTC
V gene: TRBV10-3; D gene: TRBD1; clone size: -; J gene: TRBJ2-4; CDR3 protein: CAISYAPGQGTTKNIQYF; CDR3 DNA: TGTGCCATCAGCTATGCTCCGGGACAGGGGACAACCAAAAACATTCAGTACTTC
V gene: TRBV5-1; D gene: TRBD1; clone size: -; J gene: TRBJ1-1; CDR3 protein: CASSWVQGSVTEAFF; CDR3 DNA: TGCGCCAGCAGCTGGGTACAGGGGAGTGTTACTGAAGCTTTCTTT
V gene: TRBV5-1; D gene: -; clone size: -; J gene: TRBJ1-2; CDR3 protein: CASSTAGTEYGYTF; CDR3 DNA: TGCGCCAGCAGCACGGCCGGGACGGAATATGGCTACACCTTC
V gene: TRBV10-3; D gene: TRBD1; clone size: few; J gene: TRBJ1-5; CDR3 protein: CAISESGTGIRSAQHF; CDR3 DNA: TGTGCCATCAGTGAGTCCGGGACAGGGATCAGGTCGGCCCAGCATTTT
V gene: TRBV28; D gene: TRBD2; clone size: -; J gene: TRBJ2-1; CDR3 protein: CASSSGLAGGDLYNEQFF; CDR3 DNA: TGTGCCAGCAGTTCGGGACTAGCGGGAGGGGATTTATACAATGAGCAGTTCTTC
V gene: TRBV18; D gene: TRBD1; clone size: once; J gene: TRBJ1-6; CDR3 protein: CASSPGQGANSPLHF; CDR3 DNA: TGTGCCAGCTCACCGGGACAGGGGGCTAATTCACCCCTCCACTTT
V gene: TRBV11-3; D gene: -; clone size: -; J gene: TRBJ2-5; CDR3 protein: CASSFSSGETQYF; CDR3 DNA: TGTGCCAGCAGCTTTAGCAGCGGAGAGACCCAGTACTTC
V gene: TRBV2; D gene: -; clone size: -; J gene: TRBJ2-3; CDR3 protein: CASSVALGSTDTQYF; CDR3 DNA: TGTGCCAGCAGTGTGGCCCTTGGAAGCACAGATACGCAGTATTTT
V gene: TRBV18; D gene: -; clone size: -; J gene: TRBJ1-2; CDR3 protein: CASSPPSGDGYTF; CDR3 DNA: TGTGCCAGCTCACCGCCGTCCGGGGATGGCTACACCTTC
V gene: TRBV7-9; D gene: TRBD1; clone size: -; J gene: TRBJ1-2; CDR3 protein: CASSLARQGPYYGYTF; CDR3 DNA: TGTGCCAGCAGCTTAGCGAGACAGGGTCCCTACTATGGCTACACCTTC
V gene: TRBV6-5; D gene: TRBD1; clone size: -; J gene: TRBJ1-1; CDR3 protein: CASINSRGWPEAFF; CDR3 DNA: TGTGCCAGCATTAATTCCAGGGGGTGGCCTGAAGCTTTCTTT
V gene: TRBV7-3; D gene: -; clone size: -; J gene: TRBJ1-2; CDR3 protein: CASSPTPRGYGYTF; CDR3 DNA: TGTGCCAGCAGCCCCACCCCTAGGGGTTACGGCTACACCTTC
V gene: TRBV6-6; D gene: -; clone size: -; J gene: TRBJ1-1; CDR3 protein: CASNPILNTEAFF; CDR3 DNA: TGTGCCAGCAACCCCATATTGAACACTGAAGCTTTCTTT
V gene: TRBV6-6; D gene: -; clone size: once; J gene: TRBJ1-1; CDR3 protein: CASSPEVGNTEAFF; CDR3 DNA: TGTGCCAGCAGCCCGGAGGTGGGGAACACTGAAGCTTTCTTT
V gene: TRBV2; D gene: -; clone size: -; J gene: TRBJ2-1; CDR3 protein: CASRDSYNEQFF; CDR3 DNA: TGTGCCAGCAGGGACTCCTACAATGAGCAGTTCTTC
V gene: TRBV2; D gene: -; clone size: -; J gene: TRBJ2-5; CDR3 protein: CASDRRASGAQYF; CDR3 DNA: TGTGCCAGCGATCGGAGGGCTTCGGGGGCCCAGTACTTC
V gene: TRBV6-1; D gene: -; clone size: -; J gene: TRBJ1-5; CDR3 protein: CASNRGDGNQPQHF; CDR3 DNA: TGTGCCAGCAATCGGGGGGACGGCAATCAGCCCCAGCATTTT
V gene: TRBV9; D gene: TRBD2; clone size: -; J gene: TRBJ2-1; CDR3 protein: CASSVPSGNYEQFF; CDR3 DNA: TGTGCCAGCAGCGTCCCTAGCGGGAACTATGAGCAGTTCTTC
V gene: TRBV7-9; D gene: -; clone size: -; J gene: TRBJ2-1; CDR3 protein: CASSLYEQFF; CDR3 DNA: TGTGCCAGCAGCTTATATGAGCAGTTCTTC
V gene: TRBV10-3; D gene: TRBD1; clone size: -; J gene: TRBJ1-5; CDR3 protein: CAISDDRVGYQPQHF; CDR3 DNA: TGTGCCATCAGTGATGACAGGGTGGGCTATCAGCCCCAGCATTTT
V gene: TRBV4-3; D gene: TRBD1; clone size: -; J gene: TRBJ1-2; CDR3 protein: CASSRPGQRDSNYGYTF; CDR3 DNA: TGCGCCAGCAGCCGACCGGGACAGAGGGATTCTAACTATGGCTACACCTTC
V gene: TRBV28; D gene: -; clone size: -; J gene: TRBJ2-7; CDR3 protein: CASSLLRYEQYF; CDR3 DNA: TGTGCCAGCAGTTTATTACGCTACGAGCAGTACTTC
V gene: TRBV2; D gene: -; clone size: -; J gene: TRBJ2-3; CDR3 protein: CASRADGVNTQYF; CDR3 DNA: TGTGCCAGCAGGGCCGACGGGGTAAACACGCAGTATTTT
V gene: TRBV6-4; D gene: -; clone size: -; J gene: TRBJ2-1; CDR3 protein: CASINRRGEQFF; CDR3 DNA: TGTGCCAGCATAAATAGACGCGGTGAGCAGTTCTTC
V gene: TRBV10-3; D gene: TRBD2; clone size: once; J gene: TRBJ2-1; CDR3 protein: CAIRGEGLATYNEQFF; CDR3 DNA: TGTGCCATCAGGGGGGAGGGACTAGCGACCTACAATGAGCAGTTCTTC